This entry lists 20 T cell receptor beta chains sequenced from one sample in a study of T cells after yellow fever vaccination (dated by TCRdb to between 2018 and 2021). What the treatment or condition label conveys for this sample: live attenuated yellow fever vaccine strain. The receptor library was made with 5' RACE. Sequenced on an Illumina HiSeq 2500. TCRdb redid the processing of the public reads, applying fastp at Q25 and MiXCR, and retained in-frame beta chains. Every entry covers one CDR3 protein and lists the most common genes and DNA from its rows. Across this sample there are 40,000 or so distinct CDR3 sequences, with 6.5% to 8.5% seen only once. The ten largest clones take up approximately 16% of the sample. The specimen was CD8+ T cells not binding an NS4B(214-222) dextramer, sorted from PBMCs, collected 45 days after the yellow fever booster vaccination. The cell subset or site label here, explained by the study, means: NS4B epitope dextramer-negative CD8 T cells. These receptors came from a young man who received the YFV17D yellow fever vaccine.

This clonotype was counted ten times or more. This chain uses TRBV28 with TRBJ2-5; weak D call: TRBD2 (6 bases). Germline CDR1 is MDHEN and CDR2 is SYDVKM. The length of the CDR3 is 16 residues. V shed 2 bases and J shed 2 bases, with 15 bases lying between them. The CDR3 region has the DNA TGTGCCAGCAGTTTACGGTCCGGGGGTGGACAAGAGACCCAGTACTTC. Translated: CASSLRSGGGQETQYF.

With regard to this clonotype: A much larger clone is a single base away; this may be a read error. This chain joins TRBV7-2 and TRBJ2-1; D ambiguous. The CDR3 totals 12 residues. Germline-derived CDR1 and CDR2 are SGHTA and FQGNSA. V was clipped by 0 bases and J by 7 bases, with 4 bases between them. CDR3 region: CASSLALNEQFF. DNA of the CDR3: TGTGCCAGCAGCTTAGCACTGAATGAGCAGTTCTTC. Together with reference TRBV7-2 and TRBJ2-1, the CDR3 gives the full variable domain: GAGVSQSPSNKVTEKGKDVELRCDPISGHTALYWYRQSLGQGLEFLIYFQGNSAPDKSGLPSDRFSAERTGGSVSTLTIQRTQQEDSAVYLCASSLALNEQFFGPGTRLTVL.

This clonotype was detected many times. The chain combines TRBV24-1 with TRBJ2-1; possibly TRBD1 for D (6 bases). Trimming shortened V by 4 bases and J by 4 bases, and 16 bases separated the two germline ends. Germline V CDR1 and CDR2: KGHDR, SFDVKD. The CDR3 loop spans 16 amino acids. The CDR3 nucleotides read TGTGCCACCAGTGACTTGCGAGGGGGAGCGTACAATGAGCAGTTCTTC. Amino acid sequence: CATSDLRGGAYNEQFF.

The chain has TRBV5-1 and TRBJ1-1; D gene uncertain. This CDR3 comprises 14 residues. Trimming took off 2 bases at V and 3 bases at J, with 11 bases between the two ends. From germline, CDR1 is SGHRS and CDR2 YFSETQ. CDR3 amino acids: CASSFVQSDTEAFF. For the CDR3, the DNA is TGCGCCAGCAGCTTTGTTCAGTCGGACACTGAAGCTTTCTTT.

This clonotype was detected many times. This chain connects TRBV4-3 to TRBJ1-3; D is uncertain. The CDR3 loop spans 17 amino acids. V was trimmed by 1 base and J by 0 bases, leaving 13 bases between them. Germline values: CDR1 LGHNA, CDR2 YSLEER. The CDR3 bases are TGCGCCAGCAGCCAAGGCTCCCAGCGATACTCTGGAAACACCATATATTTT. Protein sequence: CASSQGSQRYSGNTIYF.

For this clonotype: A much larger clone differs from this one at a single base, so this may be a read error. The rearrangement uses TRBV12-3 or TRBV12-4 and TRBJ2-1, with D possibly being TRBD1 or TRBD2 (5 bases each). Trimming removed 4 bases at V and 7 bases at J, with 14 bases between. The CDR3 is 14 amino acids. CDR3: CASSSTGPCNEQFF. CDR3 DNA: TGTGCCAGCAGTTCGACGGGGCCTTGTAATGAGCAGTTCTTC.

This clonotype was seen many times. The J gene is TRBJ2-1, the V gene TRBV4-3; D is unresolved. V was cut by 3 bases and J by 0 bases, with 15 bases left in between. Germline V gives CDR1 LGHNA, CDR2 YSLEER. The CDR3 consists of 17 residues. In DNA, the CDR3 is TGCGCCAGCAGCCATGTAGATGGGGTGCCCTCCTACAATGAGCAGTTCTTC. It yields the protein CASSHVDGVPSYNEQFF.

This clonotype was detected many times. The J gene is TRBJ2-1, the V gene TRBV29-1, with D maybe TRBD1 (6 bases). The length of the CDR3 is 14 residues. The V end was cut by 4 bases, the J end by 5 bases, with 15 bases between. The germline V gene has CDR1 SQVTM and CDR2 ANQGSEA. CDR3 amino acids: CSVAVPYRDNEQFF. In DNA form, the CDR3 reads TGCAGCGTTGCGGTGCCATACAGGGACAATGAGCAGTTCTTC.

The DNA for the CDR3 is TGTGCCAGCAGCCGAACTAGTCGAGAGACCCAGTACTTC. The encoded protein is CASSRTSRETQYF. The genes are TRBV11-2 and TRBJ2-5, with a weak D call TRBD2 (5 bases). This CDR3 region has 13 residues. Trimming pared 5 bases from V and 4 bases from J, leaving 11 bases between. CDR1 is SGHAT and CDR2 is FQNNGV in the germline V gene.

CDR3 in DNA: TGTGCCAGTAGTATTCCAGGGGGGCCAAATGAGCAGTTCTTC. Amino acid sequence: CASSIPGGPNEQFF. The chain carries TRBV19 and TRBJ2-1; tentatively, D is TRBD1 (7 bases). The CDR3 loop spans 14 amino acids. Deletions cut 3 bases from V and 7 bases from J, with 13 bases between. The germline CDR1 and CDR2 sequences are LNHDA and SQIVND (reference sequence).

This clonotype has just a few counts. The rearrangement uses TRBV13 and TRBJ2-1; 10 nucleotides agree with TRBD2. J was trimmed by 6 bases and V by 10 bases; bases with no gene match: 15. Germline CDR1 PRHDT, CDR2 FYEKMQ (reference sequence). This CDR3 is 16 amino acids long. The CDR3 DNA reads as TGTGCCACCTCCGGTCTCCAGCGGGAGGGGGGCAATGAGCAGTTCTTC. It yields the protein CATSGLQREGGNEQFF.

This clonotype has a count of ten or more. Written as DNA, the CDR3 is TGCGCCAGCAGCACTAGCAACTTGGGGGATACGCAGTATTTT. As protein: CASSTSNLGDTQYF. The chain carries TRBV5-1 and TRBJ2-3; D possibly corresponds to TRBD2 (6 bases). This CDR3 comprises 14 residues. V shed 4 bases and J shed 6 bases, with 15 bases lying between them. CDR1 is SGHRS and CDR2 is YFSETQ in the germline V gene.

Many counts were recorded for this clonotype. V usage is TRBV12-3 or TRBV12-4 and J usage is TRBJ2-1; D not certain. The CDR3 spans 14 residues. Trimming removed 4 bases at V and 9 bases at J, with 16 bases between. CDR3 DNA sequence: TGTGCCAGCAGTTCCCCTTTGGAGCGTGGTGAGCAGTTCTTC. This encodes CASSSPLERGEQFF.

This clonotype was observed a handful of times. This chain uses TRBV6-2 or TRBV6-3 with TRBJ2-7; D is unclear. CDR1 is MNHEY, CDR2 SVGEGT, per germline. This CDR3 region has 14 residues. Trimming cost V 6 bases and J 0 bases, with 12 bases left between them. CDR3 DNA sequence: TGTGCCAGCAGCTCCGACACCTACTCCTACGAGCAGTACTTC. Translated, it gives CASSSDTYSYEQYF.

This clonotype was seen at least ten times. This chain joins TRBV15 and TRBJ2-5; 7 bases line up with TRBD2. This CDR3 has 11 amino acids. The J segment lost 13 bases and the V segment lost 6 bases, leaving 8 bases of the junction unmatched. In germline, CDR1 is LNHNV, CDR2 YYDKDF (reference sequence). The CDR3 sequence: CATRSGDRSYF. The CDR3 nucleotides read TGTGCCACCAGAAGCGGGGACCGTTCGTACTTC.

In its sample, this clonotype was seen many times. The chain has TRBV9 and TRBJ2-7, with D perhaps TRBD1 or TRBD2 (5 bases each). There are 14 residues in the CDR3. CDR1 and CDR2 (germline): SGDLS, YYNGEE. The V end lost 4 bases, the J end lost 3 bases, and 14 bases lay between the germline ends. The CDR3 spells CASSRDGGDYEQYF. The CDR3 bases are TGTGCCAGCAGCCGAGATGGGGGAGACTACGAGCAGTACTTC.

This clonotype was counted at least ten times. The J gene is TRBJ2-1, the V gene TRBV7-9; D is possibly TRBD1 or TRBD2 (5 bases each). The germline CDR1 and CDR2 sequences are SEHNR and FQNEAQ (reference sequence). The CDR3 extends over 13 amino acids. V was cut by 10 bases and J by 6 bases, with 16 bases left in between. The CDR3 sequence: CAIPGPSANEQFF. The CDR3 region has the DNA TGTGCCATACCGGGACCCTCGGCCAATGAGCAGTTCTTC.

This clonotype was detected only a few times. The J gene is TRBJ2-1, the V gene TRBV24-1; possible D gene TRBD1, 5 bases. CDR3 length: 14 amino acids. Trimming removed 4 bases from V and 3 bases from J, with 9 bases in between. In germline, CDR1 is KGHDR, CDR2 SFDVKD. Written as DNA, the CDR3 is TGTGCCACCAGTGACGCGACAGACTACAATGAGCAGTTCTTC. Its translation: CATSDATDYNEQFF.

This clonotype was recorded at least ten times. This rearrangement joins TRBV4-1 to TRBJ2-2; the match to TRBD1 covers 7 bases. CDR1 and CDR2 from the germline V gene are MGHRA and YSYEKL. The junction had 1 base not matched to a gene; V was cut back by 3 bases and J by 0 bases. The CDR3 consists of 15 residues. The CDR3 is CASSHGTANTGELFF. The CDR3 region has the DNA TGCGCCAGCAGCCATGGGACAGCGAACACCGGGGAGCTGTTTTTT.

The chain uses TRBV5-1 and TRBJ2-5; D is undetermined. The CDR3 spans 12 residues. Looked up from germline, CDR1 is SGHRS and CDR2 is YFSETQ. V was pared by 5 bases and J by 5 bases, with 10 bases between. The CDR3 protein is CASSSYGETQYF. DNA of the CDR3: TGCGCCAGCAGTTCGTATGGGGAGACCCAGTACTTC. The full variable domain, in which reference TRBV5-1 and TRBJ2-5 provide the parts outside the CDR3, is KAGVTQTPRYLIKTRGQQVTLSCSPISGHRSVSWYQQTPGQGLQFLFEYFSETQRNKGNFPGRFSGRQFSNSRSEMNVSTLELGDSALYLCASSSYGETQYFGPGTRLLVL.